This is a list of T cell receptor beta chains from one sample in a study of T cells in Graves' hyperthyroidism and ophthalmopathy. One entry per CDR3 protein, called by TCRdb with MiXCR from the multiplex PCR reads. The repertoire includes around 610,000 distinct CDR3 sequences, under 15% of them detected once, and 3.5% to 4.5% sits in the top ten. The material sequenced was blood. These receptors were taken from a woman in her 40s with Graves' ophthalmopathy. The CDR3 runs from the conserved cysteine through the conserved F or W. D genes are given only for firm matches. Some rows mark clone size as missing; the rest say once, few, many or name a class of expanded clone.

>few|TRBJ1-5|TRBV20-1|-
CSARPQGPRVGKQPQHF
TGCAGTGCTAGACCCCAGGGGCCGCGTGTCGGGAAGCAGCCCCAGCATTTT
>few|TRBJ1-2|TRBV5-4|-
CASSLEAGLDGYTF
TGTGCCAGCAGCTTGGAGGCGGGATTAGACGGCTACACCTTC
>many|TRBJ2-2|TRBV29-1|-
CSVQRSGEGELFF
TGCAGCGTTCAACGGAGTGGTGAAGGGGAGCTGTTTTTT
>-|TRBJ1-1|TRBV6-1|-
CASSPTVLRAFF
TGTGCCAGCAGTCCGACAGTTTTACGCGCTTTCTTT
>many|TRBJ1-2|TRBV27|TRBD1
CASSFSTGTWDGYTF
TGTGCCAGCAGTTTCTCGACAGGGACATGGGATGGCTACACCTTC
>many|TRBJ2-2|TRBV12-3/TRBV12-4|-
CASSNPSGVAELFF
TGTGCCAGCAGCAATCCCTCCGGGGTAGCGGAGCTGTTTTTT
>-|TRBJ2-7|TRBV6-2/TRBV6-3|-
CASSYASGQGTGEQYF
TGTGCCAGCAGTTACGCCAGCGGGCAGGGGACCGGGGAGCAGTACTTC
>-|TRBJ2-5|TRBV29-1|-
CSVIYSQETQYF
TGCAGCGTTATTTACAGCCAAGAGACCCAGTACTTC
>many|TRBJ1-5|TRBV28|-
CASDIGNQPQHF
TGTGCCAGCGATATAGGCAATCAGCCCCAGCATTTT
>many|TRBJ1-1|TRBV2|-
CASSPRRVVVESHTEAFF
TGTGCCAGCAGCCCACGTCGGGTGGTCGTAGAGTCGCACACTGAAGCTTTCTTT
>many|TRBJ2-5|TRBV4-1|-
CASSRRANLQETQYF
TGCGCCAGCAGCCGGCGGGCGAACCTTCAAGAGACCCAGTACTTC
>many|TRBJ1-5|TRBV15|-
CATSLDRTSNQPQHF
TGTGCCACCAGCCTCGACAGGACTAGCAATCAGCCCCAGCATTTT
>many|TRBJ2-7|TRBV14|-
CASSPEVGLYEQYF
TGTGCCAGCAGCCCCGAAGTCGGGCTCTACGAGCAGTACTTC
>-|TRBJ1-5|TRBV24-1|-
CATSEPRTREQHF
TGTGCCACCAGTGAGCCGCGGACCCGCGAACAGCATTTT
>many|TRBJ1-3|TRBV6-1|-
CASSDGAASSGNTIYF
TGTGCCAGCAGTGATGGGGCTGCCAGCTCTGGAAACACCATATATTTT
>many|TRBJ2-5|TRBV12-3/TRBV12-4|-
CASSRDQAYQETQYF
TGTGCCAGCAGCCGGGACCAGGCGTACCAAGAGACCCAGTACTTC
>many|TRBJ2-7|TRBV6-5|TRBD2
CASSSYGLEGEQYF
TGTGCCAGCAGTTCCTACGGACTAGAAGGAGAGCAGTACTTC
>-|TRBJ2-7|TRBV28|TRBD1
CASSFYRGRAVDEQYF
TGTGCCAGCAGTTTCTACAGGGGGCGTGCTGTAGACGAGCAGTACTTC
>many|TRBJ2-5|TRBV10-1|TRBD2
CASSPGLAGVEETQYF
TGCGCCAGCAGTCCGGGACTAGCGGGAGTGGAGGAGACCCAGTACTTC
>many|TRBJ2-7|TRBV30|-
CAWSVTPYEQYF
TGTGCCTGGAGTGTCACGCCATACGAGCAGTACTTC
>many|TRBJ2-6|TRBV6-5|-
CASSYEPNSGANVLTF
TGTGCCAGCAGTTACGAGCCTAACTCTGGGGCCAACGTCCTGACTTTC
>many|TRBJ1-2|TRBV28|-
CASSFFTGFYGYTF
TGTGCCAGCAGTTTCTTCACAGGGTTTTATGGCTACACCTTC
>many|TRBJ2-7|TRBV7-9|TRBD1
CASSYTTGGTYEQYF
TGTGCCAGCAGCTATACTACAGGGGGAACCTACGAGCAGTACTTC
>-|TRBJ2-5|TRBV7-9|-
CASSPRGAGFQETQYF
TGTGCCAGCAGCCCCCGTGGGGCAGGGTTCCAAGAGACCCAGTACTTC
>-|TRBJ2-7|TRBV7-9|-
CASSPARRARYEQYF
TGTGCCAGCAGCCCAGCGCGAAGGGCGCGATACGAGCAGTACTTC
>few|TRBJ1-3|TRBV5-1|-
CASSLDRSSGNTIYF
TGCGCCAGCAGCTTGGACAGAAGCTCTGGAAACACCATATATTTT
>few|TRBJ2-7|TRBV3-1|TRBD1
CASSPVVGQAIYEQYF
TGTGCCAGCAGCCCCGTAGTGGGACAGGCGATCTACGAGCAGTACTTC
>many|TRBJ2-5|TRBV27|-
CASSGHGETQYF
TGTGCCAGCAGTGGACACGGCGAGACCCAGTACTTC
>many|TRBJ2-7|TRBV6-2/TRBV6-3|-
CASGMTLYEQYF
TGTGCCAGCGGAATGACATTGTACGAGCAGTACTTC